One sample yielded the 32 T cell receptor beta chains listed below, sequenced in a study of shared clonotypes between healthy human individuals (dated by TCRdb to the early 2020s). CD8 naive samples were CD45RO-negative cells positively selected for CCR7, giving a CD45RA+CCR7+ population that excluded TemRA cells. The library was made by the immunoSEQ multiplex PCR assay. Sourced from immuneACCESS, this table was stored by TCRdb with only in-frame sequences that have V and J called. A share of the clones is absent; for the studies checked, an unresolved V gene accounts for under half, and the remainder has no known explanation. A total of roughly 2 million clones appear in this sample, less than 95% of them only once. The ten largest clonotypes hold roughly 1.1% of the sample. The sequencing sample was made of naive CD8+ T cells sorted from blood. The cell subset or site tag for this specimen amounts to: CD45RA+CCR7+. These receptors all stem from a young man in good health.

The chain couples TRBV6-5 to TRBJ2-2; 8 bases fit TRBD2. J was trimmed by 10 bases and V by 0 bases; bases with no gene match: 4. Germline lookup yields CDR1 MNHEY and CDR2 SVGAGI. The CDR3 has 14 amino acids. In DNA form, the CDR3 reads TGTGCCAGCAGTTACTCCGGGGGGGGAGCGGAGCTGTTTTTT. Translation gives CASSYSGGGAELFF.

The genes are TRBV4-1 and TRBJ2-1, with TRBD2 matching over 11 bases. The CDR3 extends over 15 amino acids. With 2 bases clipped from V and 8 bases from J, the junction kept 5 bases outside the gene matches. In germline, CDR1 is MGHRA, CDR2 YSYEKL. The CDR3 nucleotides read TGCGCCAGCAGCCAAAGGACTAGCGGGCCGTATGAGCAGTTCTTC. Translated: CASSQRTSGPYEQFF.

This chain connects TRBV6-1 to TRBJ1-5; D is undetermined. Per germline, CDR1 MNHNS and CDR2 SASEGT. V shed 7 bases and J shed 4 bases, with 14 bases lying between them. The CDR3 is 14 residues long. The CDR3 loop reads CASMIRFGNQPQHF. Written as DNA, the CDR3 is TGTGCCAGCATGATCAGGTTTGGGAATCAGCCCCAGCATTTT.

This chain's CDR3 is CASSARGNEQFF. For the CDR3, the DNA is TGTGCCAGCAGCGCCAGAGGTAATGAGCAGTTCTTC. This chain uses TRBV7-9 with TRBJ2-1, with D unclear. Germline V gives CDR1 SEHNR, CDR2 FQNEAQ (reference sequence). The CDR3 totals 12 residues. Trimming left V 5 bases short and J 7 bases short, with 9 bases between.

The chain couples TRBV6-6 to TRBJ2-5, with TRBD2 matching 9 bases. The ends lost 5 bases at V and 1 base at J; junction bases unmatched: 5. In germline, CDR1 is MNHNY, CDR2 SVGAGI (reference sequence). The CDR3 covers 15 residues. Written as DNA, the CDR3 is TGTGCCAGCAGTCCACCGGGACTAGCCCAAGAGACCCAGTACTTC. Translating gives CASSPPGLAQETQYF.

The chain has TRBV29-1 and TRBJ2-1, with D possibly called TRBD1 or TRBD2 (5 bases each). Germline lookup yields CDR1 SQVTM and CDR2 ANQGSEA. The CDR3 sequence is 13 residues long. V dropped 4 bases and J dropped 2 bases, with 9 bases sitting between them. CDR3 in amino acids: CSVVGVPYNEQFF. The DNA of the CDR3 is TGCAGCGTTGTGGGGGTTCCCTACAATGAGCAGTTCTTC.

The V and J genes are TRBV7-2 and TRBJ2-3; 8 bases align to TRBD2. The CDR3 has 15 residues. The germline V gene encodes CDR1 SGHTA and CDR2 FQGNSA. V lost 2 bases to trimming and J lost 4 bases; unmatched junction nucleotides: 5. The chain's CDR3 is CASSLWVAGSDTQYF. Here the CDR3 DNA reads TGTGCCAGCAGCTTATGGGTAGCGGGATCAGATACGCAGTATTTT.

This clone was seen only once. This sequence joins TRBV9 and TRBJ2-7, with 7 bases fitting TRBD2. Germline assignment: CDR1 SGDLS and CDR2 YYNGEE. The length of the CDR3 is 12 residues. Trimming removed 3 bases from V and 5 bases from J; junction bases left unmatched: 2. The chain's CDR3 is CASSGGGDEQYF. Written as DNA, the CDR3 is TGTGCCAGCAGCGGGGGAGGGGACGAGCAGTACTTC.

This rearrangement joins TRBV7-2 to TRBJ1-6; D is perhaps TRBD1 (5 bases). Germline CDR1 and CDR2: SGHTA and FQGNSA. The V end lost 2 bases, the J end lost 4 bases, and 18 bases lay between the germline ends. CDR3 length: 18 amino acids. The CDR3 coding sequence is TGTGCCAGCAGCTTAAATCCGGGACCCAGGGCGTATAATTCACCCCTCCACTTT. This translates into CASSLNPGPRAYNSPLHF.

The table lists this clone with a count of one. CDR3 sequence: CASSRTSGGNNEQFF. The CDR3 DNA follows: TGCGCCAGCAGCCGGACTAGCGGGGGTAACAATGAGCAGTTCTTC. The V gene is TRBV5-1, the J gene TRBJ2-1; 13 nucleotides agree with TRBD2. The CDR3 is 15 residues long. Germline CDR1 is SGHRS and CDR2 is YFSETQ. V shed 4 bases, J shed 5 bases, and the junction held 3 bases outside the gene matches.

The chain links TRBV28 to TRBJ2-7; 10 positions agree with TRBD1. The length of the CDR3 is 14 residues. V lost 4 bases, J lost 4 bases, and 4 bases stayed unmatched. The germline gives CDR1 MDHEN, CDR2 SYDVKM. CDR3 protein: CASSSTGGRYEQYF. Written as DNA, the CDR3 is TGTGCCAGCAGTTCGACAGGGGGCAGGTACGAGCAGTACTTC.

J is TRBJ1-4 and V is TRBV21-1; the table's D gene call, TRBD1, was not cross checked with the DNA. TRBV21-1 has pseudogene status. The length of the CDR3 is 18 residues. The CDR3 loop is CASSAPKPRDREEEKLFF. CDR3 DNA sequence: TGTGCCAGCAGCGCCCCAAAACCCCGGGACAGGGAGGAGGAAAAACTGTTTTTT.

The chain uses TRBV5-5 and TRBJ1-6; no clear D. CDR1 is SGHKS and CDR2 is YYEKEE in the germline V gene (reference sequence). Deletions cut 7 bases from V and 10 bases from J, with 6 bases between. CDR3 size: 10 residues. The CDR3 DNA sequence: TGTGCCAGCCGTGACTCACCCCTCCACTTT. Translation: CASRDSPLHF. The complete variable domain, with remaining parts taken from reference TRBV5-5 and TRBJ1-6, reads DAGVTQSPTHLIKTRGQQVTLRCSPISGHKSVSWYQQVLGQGPQFIFQYYEKEERGRGNFPDRFSARQFPNYSSELNVNALLLGDSALYLCASRDSPLHFGNGTRLTVT.

The CDR3 sequence: CASSQEAGVLANEQFF. The CDR3 nucleotides are TGCGCCAGCAGCCAAGAAGCGGGGGTATTGGCGAATGAGCAGTTCTTC. The chain has TRBV4-1 and TRBJ2-1, with TRBD2 identical over 8 bases. Trimming cost V 0 bases and J 7 bases; bases outside gene matches: 8. The germline V gene has CDR1 MGHRA and CDR2 YSYEKL. This CDR3 contains 16 residues.

The chain links TRBV7-8 to TRBJ2-7; no reliable D call. V lost 2 bases and J 1 base, leaving 15 bases between the germline ends. This CDR3 contains 16 residues. Per the germline V gene, CDR1 is SGHVS and CDR2 is FQNEAQ. The chain's CDR3 is CASSLTVGLLSYEQYF. The CDR3 coding sequence is TGTGCCAGCAGCTTAACGGTGGGTTTGCTTTCCTACGAGCAGTACTTC.

The gene calls are TRBV10-1 and TRBJ2-3; weak D call: TRBD2 (5 bases). CDR3 length: 17 amino acids. The germline V gene has CDR1 WNHNN and CDR2 SYGVQD (reference sequence). Trimming pared 2 bases from V and 5 bases from J, leaving 20 bases between. For the CDR3, the DNA is TGCGCCAGCAGTGAGAAGGGAGCGTATGGGAACTTAGATACGCAGTATTTT. As protein: CASSEKGAYGNLDTQYF.

This clone was counted a single time. This sequence joins TRBV2 and TRBJ2-7, with no clear D. The CDR3 contains 15 residues. From germline, CDR1 is SNHLY and CDR2 FYNNEI. Trimming removed 3 bases at V and 1 base at J, with 13 bases between. CDR3 residues: CASSELTVESYEQYF. CDR3 DNA: TGTGCCAGCAGTGAGTTAACAGTAGAATCCTACGAGCAGTACTTC.

The chain combines TRBV9 with TRBJ2-3; 9 bases match TRBD1. This CDR3 has 14 amino acids. V shed 3 bases and J 3 bases; nucleotides not matched to a gene: 2. Germline loops: CDR1 SGDLS, CDR2 YYNGEE. The CDR3 DNA reads TGTGCCAGCAGCGACGACAGGGGGACAGATACGCAGTATTTT. Translated, it gives CASSDDRGTDTQYF.

This chain links TRBV11-2 with TRBJ2-7; 9 bases map to TRBD1. CDR3 length: 14 amino acids. CDR1 is SGHAT and CDR2 is FQNNGV in the germline V gene. J gave up 0 bases and V 11 bases, and 8 bases lay outside the gene matches. The CDR3 region is CASVRDRVSYEQYF. The CDR3 nucleotides read TGTGCCTCGGTACGGGACAGGGTCTCCTACGAGCAGTACTTC.

CDR3 in DNA: TGTGCCAGCAGTGAGTATGACAGTTACAATGAGCAGTTCTTC. Protein sequence: CASSEYDSYNEQFF. The chain uses TRBV6-1 and TRBJ2-1, with TRBD1 as a possible D gene (5 bases). V gave up 3 bases and J gave up 4 bases, with 10 bases separating them. CDR1 and CDR2 from the germline V gene are MNHNS and SASEGT. The CDR3 consists of 14 residues.

To note about this clone: This sample also contains other DNA sequences that code for the same CDR3. The CDR3 spells CASSQGLREGPYNEQFF. Here the CDR3 DNA reads TGCGCCAGCAGCCAAGGTTTGCGGGAGGGCCCCTACAATGAGCAGTTCTTC. The V call is TRBV4-1, the J call TRBJ2-1; 9 bases match TRBD2. V shed 1 base, J shed 2 bases, and the junction held 6 bases outside the gene matches. Germline lookup yields CDR1 MGHRA and CDR2 YSYEKL. The CDR3 consists of 17 residues.

The genes are TRBV6-1 and TRBJ1-2; perhaps TRBD1 as D (6 bases). Germline V lookup: CDR1 MNHNS, CDR2 SASEGT. V was cut by 6 bases and J by 4 bases, with 12 bases left in between. The length of the CDR3 is 13 residues. CDR3 nucleotide sequence: TGTGCCAGCAGGGGAAAAGGGGGCTATGGCTACACCTTC. Protein sequence: CASRGKGGYGYTF.

A note on this clone: Other DNA sequences within the sample encode an identical CDR3. V gene TRBV9 combines with J gene TRBJ1-3; unclear D gene. This CDR3 spans 12 amino acids. V shed 2 bases and J shed 0 bases, with 0 bases lying between them. CDR1 and CDR2 (germline): SGDLS, YYNGEE. The CDR3 is CASSVSGNTIYF. The CDR3 DNA reads TGTGCCAGCAGCGTCTCTGGAAACACCATATATTTT.

This clone was seen only once. Being one base from a much bigger clone, this may be a read error. This sample also contains other DNA sequences that code for the same CDR3. V is TRBV27 and J is TRBJ2-7; 8 bases match TRBD1. Germline V gene data show CDR1 as MNHEY and CDR2 as SMNVEV (reference sequence). The V and J ends lost 5 bases and 3 bases, in that order; junction bases with no gene match: 6. The CDR3 length is 14 residues. The CDR3 coding sequence is TGTGCCAGCAGTCCCGGGACAGGCGGCTACGAGCAGTACTTC. Translated: CASSPGTGGYEQYF.

This clone was seen only once. The V gene is TRBV7-9, the J gene TRBJ2-1; D is uncertain. This CDR3 has 11 residues. Germline lookup yields CDR1 SEHNR and CDR2 FQNEAQ (reference sequence). V lost 8 bases to trimming and J lost 5 bases, with 7 bases between them. CDR3 sequence (DNA): TGTGCCAGCGAGGCCGACAATGAGCAGTTCTTC. It codes for CASEADNEQFF.

This chain joins TRBV7-6 and TRBJ1-5, with 8 bases fitting TRBD1. Germline-derived CDR1 and CDR2 are SGHVS and FNYEAQ. The CDR3 consists of 14 residues. Losses at the gene ends were 3 bases for V and 9 bases for J; bases not matched to a gene: 7. The chain's CDR3 is CASSLTGASGPQHF. The CDR3 DNA follows: TGTGCCAGCAGCTTGACAGGGGCCTCGGGGCCCCAGCATTTT.

The chain uses TRBV13 and TRBJ2-7; 8 nucleotides match TRBD2. Germline V gene lookup returns CDR1 PRHDT and CDR2 FYEKMQ (reference sequence). V trimming: 3 bases; J trimming: 3 bases; junction bases outside the gene matches: 4. The CDR3 runs to 14 residues. The CDR3 nucleotides read TGTGCCAGCAGCTTGGGACTAGAGTTCTACGAGCAGTACTTC. Its protein product is CASSLGLEFYEQYF.

The chain is built from TRBV6-6 and TRBJ2-1, with TRBD2 as a possible D gene (6 bases). The CDR3 spans 16 residues. Germline CDR1 reads MNHNY; CDR2 reads SVGAGI (reference sequence). V was trimmed by 2 bases and J by 0 bases, leaving 11 bases between them. CDR3 in DNA: TGTGCCAGCAGTTACATTGGGGGGAGCTCCTACAATGAGCAGTTCTTC. This sequence encodes CASSYIGGSSYNEQFF.

Of note for this clone: Other DNA sequences of this sample code for an identical CDR3. The DNA for the CDR3 is TGCGCCAGCAGCTTGGACAGGACATACGAGCAGTACTTC. It codes for CASSLDRTYEQYF. The chain carries TRBV5-1 and TRBJ2-7; D might be TRBD1 (5 bases). The V and J ends lost 0 bases and 4 bases respectively, with 8 bases between them. The CDR3 loop spans 13 amino acids. Germline lookup yields CDR1 SGHRS and CDR2 YFSETQ.

The CDR3, as DNA: TGTGCCAGTAGCTCCGGACAGATGGGCAATCAGCCCCAGCATTTT. Protein sequence: CASSSGQMGNQPQHF. The genes are TRBV19 and TRBJ1-5, with a weak D call TRBD1 (6 bases). The CDR3 runs to 15 residues. V gave up 6 bases and J gave up 2 bases, with 14 bases separating them. Germline lookup yields CDR1 LNHDA and CDR2 SQIVND (reference sequence).

The CDR3 region has the DNA TGTGCCAGCAGCACCCCTGTAGGATTACTTACTGAAGCTTTCTTT. It is translated as CASSTPVGLLTEAFF. V is TRBV7-9 and J is TRBJ1-1; D call uncertain. The CDR3 is 15 amino acids. V was trimmed by 5 bases and J by 5 bases, leaving 18 bases between them. Germline V lookup: CDR1 SEHNR, CDR2 FQNEAQ (reference sequence).

The V gene is TRBV27, the J gene TRBJ1-1; D remains unclear. V lost 6 bases and J lost 0, with 5 bases in between. This CDR3 is 12 amino acids long. The germline CDR1 and CDR2 sequences are MNHEY and SMNVEV (reference sequence). The CDR3 bases are TGTGCCAGCAGAAGGCTGAACACTGAAGCTTTCTTT. It translates to CASRRLNTEAFF.